Sequencing of this TCR beta chain was carried out in a study of blood T cell repertoires in COVID-19. The wider study: Samples taken during acute and convalescent COVID-19 were collected in the United States, Italy and Spain. From T cells, B-cell-depleted T cells, or PBMCs came the material, which was cDNA or gDNA.

With 4 bases clipped from V and 1 base from J, the junction kept 8 bases outside the gene matches. The CDR3 contains 16 residues. Germline loops: CDR1 SGHRS, CDR2 YFSETQ. Original data processing: Quantification of nucleated cells was approximated via reference gene primer amplification. Using immunoSEQ multiplex PCR, the repertoire was profiled, and TCRdb retains in-frame clones only, with some absent. Clone size and V and J calls were adopted from that table, with D and trimming inferred from the DNA. The table records approximately 61,000 clones, around four fifths of them present only once. Material: peripheral blood. This clonotype originated in a woman aged 65 to 85 with acute or convalescent COVID-19. V gene TRBV5-1 combines with J gene TRBJ2-5, with 9 bases aligning to TRBD1. CDR3 bases: TGCGCCAGCAGCCCTGGACAGGGGACCGTCCAAGAGACCCAGTACTTC. This gives the protein CASSPGQGTVQETQYF.